This T cell receptor (beta chain) was identified in a study of shared clonotypes between healthy human individuals. TCRdb keeps only in-frame clones here, not all; method: immunoSEQ multiplex PCR. Here the sample spans some 2,500,000 clones, more than 85% being singletons. This clone came up once. Its antigen remains unknown. Per the germline V gene, CDR1 is MDHEN and CDR2 is SYDVKM. CDR3 length: 12 residues. V was shortened by 6 bases and J by 6 bases, with 9 bases between the two germline ends. Points from the study as a whole: Larger estimated richness was generally seen in naive subsets than in memory subsets.

Investigators divided CD4+ cells into CD45RA+ naive and CD45RA-negative memory subsets. This TCR came from a man younger than 35 in good health. Some clones in this sample may be carry-over from other donors' samples. Sequencing was done on a sample of naive CD4+ T cells from PBMCs. Noted subset: CD45RA+ positively selected. The chain uses TRBV28 and TRBJ2-1, with D maybe TRBD1 (5 bases). The CDR3 sequence: CASRNRPNEQFF. For the CDR3, the DNA is TGTGCCAGCAGAAACAGGCCCAATGAGCAGTTCTTC.